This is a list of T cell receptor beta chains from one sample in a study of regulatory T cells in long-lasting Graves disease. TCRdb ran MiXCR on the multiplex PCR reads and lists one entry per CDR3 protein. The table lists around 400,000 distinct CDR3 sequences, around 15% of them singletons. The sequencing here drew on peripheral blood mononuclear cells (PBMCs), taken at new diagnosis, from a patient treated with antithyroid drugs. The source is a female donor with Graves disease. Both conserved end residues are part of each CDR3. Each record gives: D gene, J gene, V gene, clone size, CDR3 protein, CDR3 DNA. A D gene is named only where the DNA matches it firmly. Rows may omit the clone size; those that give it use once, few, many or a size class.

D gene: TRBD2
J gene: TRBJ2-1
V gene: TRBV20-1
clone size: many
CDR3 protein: CSARPPGLAGGLRGIDEQFF
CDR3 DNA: TGCAGTGCTAGACCTCCGGGACTAGCGGGAGGGCTCCGTGGTATCGATGAGCAGTTCTTC

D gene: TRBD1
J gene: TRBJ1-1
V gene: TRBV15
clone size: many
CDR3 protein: CATSRDRGMNTEAFF
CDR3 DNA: TGTGCCACCAGCCGGGACAGGGGAATGAATACTGAAGCTTTCTTT

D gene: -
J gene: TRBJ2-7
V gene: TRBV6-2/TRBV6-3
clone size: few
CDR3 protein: CASRPSTSSYEQYF
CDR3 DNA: TGTGCCAGCAGACCCTCGACAAGCTCCTACGAGCAGTACTTC

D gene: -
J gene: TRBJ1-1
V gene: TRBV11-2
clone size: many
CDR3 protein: CASSLRGIDRYTEAFF
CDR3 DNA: TGTGCCAGCAGCCTTCGGGGGATAGACAGATACACTGAAGCTTTCTTT

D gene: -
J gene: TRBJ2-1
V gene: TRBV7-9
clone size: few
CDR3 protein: CASSLEDHRGYEQFF
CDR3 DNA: TGTGCCAGCAGCCTCGAAGACCATCGAGGGTACGAGCAGTTCTTC

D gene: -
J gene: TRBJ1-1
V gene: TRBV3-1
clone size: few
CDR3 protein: CASSRLSANTEAFF
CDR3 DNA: TGTGCCAGCAGCAGGTTGTCAGCGAACACTGAAGCTTTCTTT

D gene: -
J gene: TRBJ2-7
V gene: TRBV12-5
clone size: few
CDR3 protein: CVSVQPPVGEQYF
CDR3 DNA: TGTGTTAGTGTCCAGCCCCCTGTGGGCGAGCAGTACTTC

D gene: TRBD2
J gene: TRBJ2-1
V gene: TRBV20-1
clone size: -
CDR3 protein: CSAVMASGSYEQFF
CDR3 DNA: TGCAGTGCCGTCATGGCTAGCGGGAGTTATGAGCAGTTCTTC

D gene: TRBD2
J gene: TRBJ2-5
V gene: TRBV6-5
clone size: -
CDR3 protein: CASSYGLAGALQETQYF
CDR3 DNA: TGTGCCAGCAGTTACGGTCTAGCGGGAGCTCTCCAAGAGACCCAGTACTTC

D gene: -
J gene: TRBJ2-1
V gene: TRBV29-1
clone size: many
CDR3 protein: CSVEDRTNSNEQFF
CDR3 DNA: TGCAGCGTTGAAGATCGGACTAACTCCAATGAGCAGTTCTTC

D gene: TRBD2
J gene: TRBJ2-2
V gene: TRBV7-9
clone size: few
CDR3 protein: CASSPTSGGLSSF
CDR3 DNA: TGTGCCAGCAGCCCTACTAGCGGGGGGCTCTCCTCATTT

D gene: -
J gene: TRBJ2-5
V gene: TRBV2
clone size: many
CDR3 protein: CASSEPQAQETQYF
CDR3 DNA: TGTGCCAGCAGTGAACCCCAAGCCCAAGAGACCCAGTACTTC

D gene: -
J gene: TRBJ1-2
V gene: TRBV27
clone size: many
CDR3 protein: CASSLNSGYYGYTF
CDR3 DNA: TGTGCCAGCAGTTTAAATTCGGGCTACTATGGCTACACCTTC

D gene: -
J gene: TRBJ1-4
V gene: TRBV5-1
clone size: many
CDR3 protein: CASSLWGREKLFF
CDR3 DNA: TGCGCCAGCAGCTTGTGGGGTCGTGAAAAACTGTTTTTT

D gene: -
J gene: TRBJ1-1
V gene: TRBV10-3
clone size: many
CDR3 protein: CAIRGVDGGMNTEAFF
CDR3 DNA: TGTGCCATCAGGGGGGTAGATGGGGGGATGAACACTGAAGCTTTCTTT

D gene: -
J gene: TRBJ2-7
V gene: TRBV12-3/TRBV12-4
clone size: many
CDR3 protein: CASSLRGEQYF
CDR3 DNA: TGTGCCAGCAGTTTAAGGGGCGAGCAGTACTTC

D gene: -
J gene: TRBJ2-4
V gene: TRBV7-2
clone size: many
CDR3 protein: CASSLGGGRGENIQYF
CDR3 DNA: TGTGCCAGCAGCTTAGGGGGTGGGAGGGGGGAGAACATTCAGTACTTC

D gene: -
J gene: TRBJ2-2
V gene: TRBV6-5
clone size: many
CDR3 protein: CASSYLSAKNTGELFF
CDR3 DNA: TGTGCCAGCAGCTACCTCTCCGCCAAGAACACCGGGGAGCTGTTTTTT

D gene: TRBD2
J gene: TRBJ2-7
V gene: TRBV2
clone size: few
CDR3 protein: CASILVRLAAYEQYF
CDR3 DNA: TGTGCCAGCATCTTAGTGAGACTAGCGGCCTACGAGCAGTACTTC

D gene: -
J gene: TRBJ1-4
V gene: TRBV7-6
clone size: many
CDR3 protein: CASSPDWGEKLFF
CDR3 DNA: TGTGCCAGCAGCCCTGATTGGGGTGAAAAACTGTTTTTT

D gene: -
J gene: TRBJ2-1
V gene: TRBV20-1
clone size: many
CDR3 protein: CSASPFLWGLNEQFF
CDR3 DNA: TGCAGTGCTAGCCCCTTCCTCTGGGGTCTCAATGAGCAGTTCTTC

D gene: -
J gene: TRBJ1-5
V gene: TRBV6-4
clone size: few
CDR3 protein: CASRPGTDSNQPQHF
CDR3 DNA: TGTGCCAGCAGGCCCGGGACGGATAGCAATCAGCCCCAGCATTTT

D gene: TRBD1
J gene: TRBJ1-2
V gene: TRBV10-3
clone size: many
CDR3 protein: CAISESTGQGYGYTF
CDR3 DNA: TGTGCCATCAGTGAGTCAACGGGACAGGGCTATGGCTACACCTTC

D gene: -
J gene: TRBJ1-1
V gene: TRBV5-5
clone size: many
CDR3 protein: CASSSAQNTEAFF
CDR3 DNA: TGTGCCAGCAGTTCCGCCCAGAACACTGAAGCTTTCTTT

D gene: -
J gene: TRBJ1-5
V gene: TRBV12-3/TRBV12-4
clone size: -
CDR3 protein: CASSLVRGGILQPQHF
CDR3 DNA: TGTGCCAGCAGTTTAGTGCGGGGGGGTATTCTACAGCCCCAGCATTTT

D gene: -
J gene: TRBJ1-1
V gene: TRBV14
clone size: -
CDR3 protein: CASRGPGRLNTEAFF
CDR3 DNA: TGTGCCAGCAGGGGGCCGGGACGTTTGAACACTGAAGCTTTCTTT

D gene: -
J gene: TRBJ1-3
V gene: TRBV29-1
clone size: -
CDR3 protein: CSVQGFSGNTIYF
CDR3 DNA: TGCAGCGTGCAGGGTTTTTCTGGAAACACCATATATTTT

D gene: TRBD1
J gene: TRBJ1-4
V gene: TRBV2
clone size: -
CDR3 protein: CASSSDRAGREKLFF
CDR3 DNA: TGTGCCAGCAGCTCAGACAGGGCTGGACGTGAAAAACTGTTTTTT

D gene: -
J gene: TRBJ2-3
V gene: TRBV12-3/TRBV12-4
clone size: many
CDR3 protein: CASWDYLGDTQYF
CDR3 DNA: TGTGCCTCTTGGGATTACTTAGGAGATACGCAGTATTTT

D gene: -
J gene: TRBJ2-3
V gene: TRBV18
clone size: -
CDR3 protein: CASSPPVGEITDTQYF
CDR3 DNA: TGTGCCAGCTCACCACCGGTCGGGGAGATAACAGATACGCAGTATTTT

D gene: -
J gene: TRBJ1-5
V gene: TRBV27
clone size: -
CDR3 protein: CASKERGGARNQPQHF
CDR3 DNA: TGTGCCAGCAAAGAGAGGGGAGGGGCTCGCAATCAGCCCCAGCATTTT

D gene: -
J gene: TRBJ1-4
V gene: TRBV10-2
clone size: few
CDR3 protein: CASSERPGMKNCFF
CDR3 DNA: -

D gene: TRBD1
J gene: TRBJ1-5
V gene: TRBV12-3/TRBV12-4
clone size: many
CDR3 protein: CASSPDRGHGSNQPQHF
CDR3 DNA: TGTGCCAGCAGCCCGGACAGGGGGCATGGGAGCAATCAGCCCCAGCATTTT

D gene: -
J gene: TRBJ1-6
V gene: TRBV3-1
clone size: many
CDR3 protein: CASSPEWAPNSPLHF
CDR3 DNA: TGTGCCAGCAGCCCTGAATGGGCCCCCAATTCACCCCTCCACTTT

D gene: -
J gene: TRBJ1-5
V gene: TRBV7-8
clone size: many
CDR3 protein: CASSLAQTASNQPQHF
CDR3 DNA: TGTGCCAGCAGCTTAGCTCAGACAGCGAGCAATCAGCCCCAGCATTTT

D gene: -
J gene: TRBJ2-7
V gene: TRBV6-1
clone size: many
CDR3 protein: CASTDNRRNYEQYF
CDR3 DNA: TGTGCCAGCACCGACAACCGGCGTAACTACGAGCAGTACTTC

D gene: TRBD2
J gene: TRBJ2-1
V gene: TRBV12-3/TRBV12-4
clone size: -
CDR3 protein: CASSKLAGGHEQFF
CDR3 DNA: TGTGCCAGCAGTAAACTAGCGGGGGGGCATGAGCAGTTCTTC

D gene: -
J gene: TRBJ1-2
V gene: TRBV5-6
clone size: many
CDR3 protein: CASSLSVAGGYTF
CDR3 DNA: TGTGCCAGCAGCTTGTCGGTCGCGGGAGGCTACACCTTC

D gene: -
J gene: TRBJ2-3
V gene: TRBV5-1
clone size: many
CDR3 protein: CASSSAAASDTDTQYF
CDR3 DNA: TGCGCCAGCAGCTCAGCTGCAGCGTCGGATACAGATACGCAGTATTTT

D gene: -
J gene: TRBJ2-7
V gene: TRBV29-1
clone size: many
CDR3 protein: CSARRGSGSYEQYF
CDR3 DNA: TGCAGCGCCCGAAGGGGTAGTGGCTCCTACGAGCAGTACTTC

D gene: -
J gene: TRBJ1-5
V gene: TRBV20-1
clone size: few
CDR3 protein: CSARQNKEVGQPQHF
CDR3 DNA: TGCAGTGCTAGACAGAACAAGGAGGTCGGACAGCCCCAGCATTTT

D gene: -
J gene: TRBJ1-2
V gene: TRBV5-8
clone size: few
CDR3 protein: CASSSVTGSYGYTF
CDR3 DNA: TGTGCCAGCAGCTCCGTCACGGGATCCTATGGCTACACCTTC

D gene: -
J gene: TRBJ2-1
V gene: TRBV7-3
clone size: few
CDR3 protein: CASSPSPTGNNEQFF
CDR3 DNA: TGTGCCAGCAGCCCTAGTCCGACGGGAAACAATGAGCAGTTCTTC

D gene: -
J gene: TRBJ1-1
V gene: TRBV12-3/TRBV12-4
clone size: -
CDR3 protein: CADGTPSRAFF
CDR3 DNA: TGTGCCGATGGGACCCCCTCGAGGGCTTTCTTT

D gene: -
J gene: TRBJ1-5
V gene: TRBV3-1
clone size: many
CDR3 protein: CASSPLLDSNQPQHF
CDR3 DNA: TGTGCCAGCAGCCCCCTTTTAGATAGCAATCAGCCCCAGCATTTT

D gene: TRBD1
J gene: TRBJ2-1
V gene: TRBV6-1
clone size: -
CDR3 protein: CASSTPPGQSYNEQFF
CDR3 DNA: TGTGCCAGCAGTACGCCCCCGGGACAGTCCTACAATGAGCAGTTCTTC

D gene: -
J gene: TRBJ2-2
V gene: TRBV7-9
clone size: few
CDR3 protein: CASSSRIDGGGELFF
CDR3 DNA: TGTGCCAGCAGCTCTAGAATCGACGGGGGAGGGGAGCTGTTTTTT

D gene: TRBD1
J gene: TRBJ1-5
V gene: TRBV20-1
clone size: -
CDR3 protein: CSAPRGGTGDQPQHF
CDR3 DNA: TGCAGTGCTCCCCGTGGGGGGACAGGGGATCAGCCCCAGCATTTT

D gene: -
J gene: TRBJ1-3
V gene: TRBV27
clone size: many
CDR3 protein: CASSLSGGSGNTIYF
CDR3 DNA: TGTGCCAGCAGTTTATCCGGGGGCTCTGGAAACACCATATATTTT

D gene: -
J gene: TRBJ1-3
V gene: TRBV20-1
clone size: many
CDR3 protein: CSAEAPGFSGNTIYF
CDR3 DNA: TGCAGTGCAGAGGCTCCAGGTTTCTCTGGAAACACCATATATTTT

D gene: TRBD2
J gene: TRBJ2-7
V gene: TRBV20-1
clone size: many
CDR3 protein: CSASPRRLAGVGAYNEQYF
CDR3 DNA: TGCAGTGCTTCCCCCCGGAGGCTAGCGGGAGTTGGGGCCTATAACGAGCAGTACTTC

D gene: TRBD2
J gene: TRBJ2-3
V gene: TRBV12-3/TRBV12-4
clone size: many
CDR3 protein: CASSFSGRVDTQYF
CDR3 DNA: TGTGCCAGCAGTTTTAGCGGGAGGGTCGATACGCAGTATTTT

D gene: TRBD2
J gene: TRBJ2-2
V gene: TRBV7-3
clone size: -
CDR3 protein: CASSKQAAGGRPTGELFF
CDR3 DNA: TGTGCCAGCAGCAAACAGGCAGCGGGAGGGCGTCCCACCGGGGAGCTGTTTTTT

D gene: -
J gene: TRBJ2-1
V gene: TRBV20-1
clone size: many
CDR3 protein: CSCGLARYNEQFF
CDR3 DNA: TGCAGCTGCGGGCTAGCCCGGTACAATGAGCAGTTCTTC

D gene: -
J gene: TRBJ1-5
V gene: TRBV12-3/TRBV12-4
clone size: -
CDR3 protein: CASSLVQGQPQHF
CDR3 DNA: TGTGCCAGCAGTTTAGTGCAGGGGCAGCCCCAGCATTTT